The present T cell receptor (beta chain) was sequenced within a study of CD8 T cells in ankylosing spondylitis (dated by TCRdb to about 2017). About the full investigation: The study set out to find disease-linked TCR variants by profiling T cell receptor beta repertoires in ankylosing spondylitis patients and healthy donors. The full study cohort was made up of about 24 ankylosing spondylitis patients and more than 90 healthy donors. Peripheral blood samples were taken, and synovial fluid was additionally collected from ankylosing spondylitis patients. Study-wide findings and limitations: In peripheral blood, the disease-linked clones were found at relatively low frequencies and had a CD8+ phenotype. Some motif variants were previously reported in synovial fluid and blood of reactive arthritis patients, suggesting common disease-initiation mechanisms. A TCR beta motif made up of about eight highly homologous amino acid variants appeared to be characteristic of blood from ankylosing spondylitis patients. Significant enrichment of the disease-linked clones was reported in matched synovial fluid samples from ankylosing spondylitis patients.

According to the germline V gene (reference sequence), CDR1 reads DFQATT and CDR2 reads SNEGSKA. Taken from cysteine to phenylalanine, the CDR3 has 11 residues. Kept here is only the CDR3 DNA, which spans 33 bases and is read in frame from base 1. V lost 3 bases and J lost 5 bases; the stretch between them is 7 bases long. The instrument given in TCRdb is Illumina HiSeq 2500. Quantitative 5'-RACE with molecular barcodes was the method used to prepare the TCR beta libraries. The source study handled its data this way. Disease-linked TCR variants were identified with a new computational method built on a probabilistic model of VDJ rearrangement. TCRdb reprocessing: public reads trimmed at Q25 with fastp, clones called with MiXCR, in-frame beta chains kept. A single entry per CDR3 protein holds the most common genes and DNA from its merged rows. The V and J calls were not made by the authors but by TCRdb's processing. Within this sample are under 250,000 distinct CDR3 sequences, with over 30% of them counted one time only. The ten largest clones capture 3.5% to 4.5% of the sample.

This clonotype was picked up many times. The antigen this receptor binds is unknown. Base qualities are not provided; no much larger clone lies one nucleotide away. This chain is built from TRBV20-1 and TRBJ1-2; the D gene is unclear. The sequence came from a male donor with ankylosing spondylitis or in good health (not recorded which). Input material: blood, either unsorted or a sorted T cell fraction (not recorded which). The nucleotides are TGCAGTGCTAGGGCCGATTATGGCTACACCTTC. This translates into CSARADYGYTF.